Sequencing of this T cell receptor (beta chain) was carried out in a study of blood T cell repertoires in COVID-19. Turning to the study itself: The analysed material was cDNA or gDNA that came from T cells, B-cell-depleted T cells, or PBMCs.

In the authors' methods: Reference gene primer amplification yielded estimated nucleated cell counts. Profiled with immunoSEQ multiplex PCR; TCRdb holds only in-frame clones, not every one. From that table come the V and J calls and clone size; the DNA was used to work out D and trimming. The sample holds some 100,000 clones, approximately 86% seen once. V gave up 5 bases and J gave up 1 base; unmatched junction bases: 2. The CDR3 length is 15 residues. Germline CDR1 and CDR2: SGHAT and FQNNGV. Sequencing was carried out using peripheral blood. This chain connects TRBV11-2 to TRBJ2-1; the match to TRBD2 covers 10 bases. The origin of this receptor is a man in his forties or fifties with acute or convalescent COVID-19. CDR3 loop: CASSPLAGSYNEQFF. CDR3 bases: TGTGCCAGCAGCCCACTAGCGGGGTCCTACAATGAGCAGTTCTTC.